The rows below give T cell receptor beta chains drawn from one sample of a study of OX40 agonist ivuxolimab in advanced cancers. Assay: immunoSEQ multiplex PCR; the TCRdb copy retains only in-frame clones and omits some. The profile shows some 45,000 clones, around 86% of them singletons. Here the sequenced sample was CD4+ or CD8+ T cells sorted from blood, taken in a trial of the OX40 agonist ivuxolimab. The source is an adult with an advanced solid tumor such as melanoma, head and neck, liver or kidney cancer. CDR3s include the opening cysteine and the closing phenylalanine or tryptophan. A D gene is named only where the DNA matches it firmly. Clone size is stated in some rows and not others, as once, few, many or a class when expanded.

NA TRBJ2-2 TRBD2 TRBV7-2 CASSSAGLAGGYTGELFF TGTGCCAGCAGCTCCGCCGGACTAGCGGGAGGTTACACCGGGGAGCTGTTTTTT
NA TRBJ2-3 NA TRBV7-6 CASSSTSTDTQYF TGTGCCAGCAGCTCCACTAGCACAGATACGCAGTATTTT
NA TRBJ2-5 NA TRBV11-2 CASSSYRKWETQYF TGTGCCAGCAGCTCGTACAGGAAATGGGAGACCCAGTACTTC
NA TRBJ2-5 NA TRBV19 CASSKTASQGETQYF TGTGCCAGTAGTAAAACCGCCTCCCAGGGGGAGACCCAGTACTTC
once TRBJ1-2 TRBD1 TRBV5-6 CASTSTGSNYGYTF TGTGCCAGCACCTCGACAGGGTCCAACTATGGCTACACCTTC
NA TRBJ1-1 NA TRBV19 CASSTTPWGKDEAFF TGTGCCAGTAGTACGACGCCGTGGGGAAAGGATGAAGCTTTCTTT
once TRBJ1-4 TRBD1 TRBV2 CAGRQGAYLNEKLFF TGTGCCGGCCGACAGGGGGCCTATCTCAATGAAAAACTGTTTTTT
NA TRBJ1-3 NA TRBV28 CASRSGGAGAYF TGTGCCAGCAGAAGTGGCGGCGCGGGGGCATATTTT
NA TRBJ1-1 NA TRBV4-2 CASSQVINTEAFF TGTGCCAGCAGCCAAGTGATTAACACTGAAGCTTTCTTT
NA TRBJ2-1 TRBD2 TRBV13 CASSSGGLPPGGGEQFF TGTGCCAGCAGCTCCGGTGGGCTTCCTCCGGGGGGGGGTGAGCAGTTCTTC
NA TRBJ1-6 TRBD1 TRBV7-9 CASSLTQGHSPLHF TGTGCCAGCAGCTTGACACAGGGGCACTCACCCCTCCACTTT
NA TRBJ1-5 NA TRBV6-1 CASSGQTSSNQPQHF TGTGCCAGCAGTGGACAGACATCTAGCAATCAGCCCCAGCATTTT
NA TRBJ1-3 NA TRBV29-1 CSVDFADSGNTIYF TGCAGCGTTGACTTCGCTGATTCTGGAAACACCATATATTTT
NA TRBJ1-1 NA TRBV11-1 CASSVGLLNTEAFF TGTGCCAGCAGTGTAGGACTGTTGAACACTGAAGCTTTCTTT
NA TRBJ2-3 TRBD1 TRBV28 CASSFSVQGPIKDTQYF TGTGCCAGCAGTTTCTCTGTACAGGGGCCAATCAAAGATACGCAGTATTTT
NA TRBJ1-1 NA TRBV6-1 CASRAYRAQNTEAFF TGTGCCAGCAGGGCATACAGGGCCCAGAACACTGAAGCTTTCTTT
NA TRBJ1-1 NA TRBV5-8 CASSSSLTEAFF TGTGCCAGCAGCTCAAGCCTCACTGAAGCTTTCTTT
NA TRBJ1-4 TRBD1 TRBV19 CATAGTGYEKLFF TGTGCCACTGCCGGGACAGGGTATGAAAAACTGTTTTTT
NA TRBJ2-1 NA TRBV4-3 CASSQASRNEQFF TGCGCCAGCAGCCAAGCATCTCGAAATGAGCAGTTCTTC
NA TRBJ1-2 NA TRBV7-7 CASSPLPGGEGYTF TGTGCCAGCAGCCCATTACCGGGGGGGGAGGGCTACACCTTC
NA TRBJ2-3 NA TRBV28 CASSLSAFSGVTDTQYF TGTGCCAGCAGTTTATCCGCTTTCAGTGGGGTGACAGATACGCAGTATTTT
NA TRBJ2-6 NA TRBV7-6 CASSLGRSGANVLTF TGTGCCAGCAGCTTAGGCAGGTCCGGGGCCAACGTCCTGACTTTC
large TRBJ2-7 TRBD1 TRBV11-2 CASSGDRGKPHEQYF TGTGCCAGCAGCGGTGACAGGGGTAAGCCCCACGAGCAGTACTTC
NA TRBJ1-1 TRBD1 TRBV27 CASSFGGQTTEAFF TGTGCCAGCAGTTTTGGGGGACAGACCACTGAAGCTTTCTTT
NA TRBJ1-5 NA TRBV6-5 CASMTGGSNQPQHF TGTGCCAGCATGACAGGTGGGAGCAATCAGCCCCAGCATTTT
NA TRBJ2-1 NA TRBV6-5 CASSYQTRWDEQFF TGTGCCAGCAGTTACCAGACCCGATGGGATGAGCAGTTCTTC
NA TRBJ1-1 NA TRBV15 CATSRDREPGTEAFF TGTGCCACCAGCAGAGATCGAGAGCCGGGGACTGAAGCTTTCTTT
NA TRBJ2-7 NA TRBV7-3 CASSLQQGFAHEQYF TGTGCCAGCAGCCTACAACAGGGTTTCGCCCACGAGCAGTACTTC
NA TRBJ1-6 NA TRBV28 CASSLPVGGNSPLHF TGTGCCAGCAGCCTCCCGGTGGGGGGTAATTCACCCCTCCACTTT
NA TRBJ1-1 NA TRBV4-1 CASSQRFRDTEAFF TGCGCCAGCAGCCAAAGGTTTAGGGACACTGAAGCTTTCTTT
NA TRBJ1-5 NA TRBV19 CASSIREKIQHF TGTGCCAGTAGTATCAGGGAGAAAATCCAGCATTTT
once TRBJ1-5 NA TRBV7-8 CASSLWGSSQPQHF TGTGCCAGCAGCCTGTGGGGGTCGTCTCAGCCCCAGCATTTT
NA TRBJ2-1 TRBD2 TRBV13 CASSLFESGMEFF TGTGCCAGCAGCCTGTTTGAAAGCGGGATGGAGTTCTTC
NA TRBJ1-1 NA TRBV7-9 CASSLMDRRNTEAFF TGTGCCAGCAGCTTAATGGACAGAAGGAACACTGAAGCTTTCTTT
few TRBJ2-5 TRBD1 TRBV5-8 CASSFGIETDRSTQETQYF TGTGCCAGCAGCTTTGGGATAGAAACGGACAGGAGTACCCAAGAGACCCAGTACTTC
NA TRBJ2-5 NA TRBV28 CASSKWSQAQYF TGTGCCAGCAGCAAATGGTCACAGGCTCAGTACTTC
NA TRBJ2-3 TRBD2 TRBV27 CASSLLAGDTQYF TGTGCCAGCAGTTTATTAGCGGGGGATACGCAGTATTTT
NA TRBJ2-1 TRBD1 TRBV5-8 CATKKDRVGYNEQFF TGTGCCACGAAAAAGGACAGGGTGGGCTACAATGAGCAGTTCTTC
NA TRBJ2-1 NA TRBV19 CASTRGGGSYNEQFF TGTGCCAGTACCCGAGGTGGGGGATCCTACAATGAGCAGTTCTTC
medium-sized TRBJ2-5 NA TRBV9 CASSGGDVKTQYF TGTGCCAGCAGCGGAGGGGACGTGAAGACCCAGTACTTC